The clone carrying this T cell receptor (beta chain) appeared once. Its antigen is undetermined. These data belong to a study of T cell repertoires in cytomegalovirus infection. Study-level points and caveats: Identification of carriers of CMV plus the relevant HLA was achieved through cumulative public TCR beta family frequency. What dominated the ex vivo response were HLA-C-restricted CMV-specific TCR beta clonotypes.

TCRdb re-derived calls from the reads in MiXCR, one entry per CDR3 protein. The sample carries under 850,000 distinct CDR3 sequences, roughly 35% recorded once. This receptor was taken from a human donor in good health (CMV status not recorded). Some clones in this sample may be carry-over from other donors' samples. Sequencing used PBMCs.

CDR3 amino acids: CASSVRGDTQYF. As DNA, the CDR3 is TGTGCCAGCAGCGTAAGGGGGGATACGCAGTATTTT. This sequence joins TRBV7-8 and TRBJ2-3, with D possibly being TRBD1 (6 bases). Germline-derived CDR1 and CDR2 are SGHVS and FQNEAQ. CDR3 length equals 12 residues. Trimming left V 5 bases short and J 6 bases short, with 9 bases between.